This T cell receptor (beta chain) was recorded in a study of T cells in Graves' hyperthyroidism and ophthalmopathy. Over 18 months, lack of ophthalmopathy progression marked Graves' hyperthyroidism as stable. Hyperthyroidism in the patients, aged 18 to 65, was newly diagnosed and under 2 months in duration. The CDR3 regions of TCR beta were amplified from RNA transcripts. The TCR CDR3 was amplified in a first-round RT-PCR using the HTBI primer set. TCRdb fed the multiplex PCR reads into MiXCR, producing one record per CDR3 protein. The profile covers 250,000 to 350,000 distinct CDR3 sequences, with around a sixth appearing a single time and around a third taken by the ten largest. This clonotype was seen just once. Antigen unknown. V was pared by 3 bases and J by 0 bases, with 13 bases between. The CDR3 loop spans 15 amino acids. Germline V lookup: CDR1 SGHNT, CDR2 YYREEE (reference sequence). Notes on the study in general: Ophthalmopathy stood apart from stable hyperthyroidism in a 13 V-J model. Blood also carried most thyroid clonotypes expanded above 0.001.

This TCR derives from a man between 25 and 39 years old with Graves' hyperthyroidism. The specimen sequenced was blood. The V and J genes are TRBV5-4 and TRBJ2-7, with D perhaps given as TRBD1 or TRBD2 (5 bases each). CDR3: CASSSGGDGSYEQYF. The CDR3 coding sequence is TGTGCCAGCAGCTCCGGTGGGGACGGCTCCTACGAGCAGTACTTC.